Detailed here is one T cell receptor beta chain. Its target is not known. Germline lookup yields CDR1 SGHKS and CDR2 YYEKEE (reference sequence). The CDR3 spans 17 residues. TRB cDNA libraries were made by UMI-labeled 5' RACE. TCRdb processed the 5' RACE reads again and assigns one entry to each CDR3 protein, with no DNA. The table for this sample gives roughly 99,000 distinct CDR3 sequences. The data originate from a study of CXCR3-negative and CXCR3-positive naive CD8 T cells. Study findings and constraints: Comparison of naive CXCR3-negative and CXCR3-positive cells revealed similar TRBV-TRBJ usage, while memory cells differed. Sequencing showed both naive subsets with comparably high diversity, and memory CD8+ cells much lower. Cryopreservation partially lowered CXCR3 expression, so most assays used fresh PBMCs. Naive CXCR3-positive cells had TRB CDR3s more hydrophobic than those of CXCR3-negative naive cells.

The TCR originated in a human donor in good health. Some clones in this sample may be carry-over from other donors' samples. The chain combines TRBV5-5 with TRBJ2-7; TCRdb names TRBD2, which stays unverified in the absence of DNA. The specimen sequenced was naive CXCR3+ CD8+ T cells from blood. Noted subset: CD45RO-CCR7+CD27+CD95- naive CD8+ T cells expressing CXCR3 (TNR3+). CDR3 region: CASSLAQLAGASYEQYF.